This T cell receptor beta chain was profiled in a study of Ad26.COV2.S vaccination and SARS-CoV-2 variants (dated by TCRdb to the early 2020s). About the investigation overall: Vaccine-arm donors were drawn from COV1001, a multicentre, randomized, double-blind, placebo-controlled phase I-IIa trial of Ad26.COV2.S in healthy adults. Ad26.COV2.S was administered intramuscularly at 5 x 10^10 or 1 x 10^11 viral particles, either as a single shot or as two shots given 56 days apart. TCRbeta repertoire sequencing served as the tool for gauging how specific and how broad the SARS-CoV-2-reactive T cell receptors were following Ad26.COV2.S vaccination. A total of 32 samples were included in the TCR-sequenced set, comprising about 20 Ad26.COV2.S vaccine recipients, 5 placebo recipients and 8 SARS-CoV-2 convalescent individuals. Trial participants were randomized into five groups of five, in which low-dose or high-dose Ad26.COV2.S was given once or twice, or placebo was given on both occasions. Throughout the experiments and outcome assessment, investigators stayed blinded to trial group allocation. The investigation overall reported the following: Vaccine and placebo recipients had similar non-spike TCR breadth, a finding consistent with the vaccine containing only spike. Substantial breadth of spike-specific CD8+ and CD4+ T cell responses was reported after vaccination. The study was not powered to compare responses between vaccine doses or regimens. Spike-specific TCR breadth was higher in Ad26.COV2.S recipients than in placebo recipients (P = 0.0014). It was noted by the authors that total T cell responses may have been underestimated by the TCR breadth and depth analyses.

The sample's treatment or condition label, decoded: about 20 received Ad26.COV2.S at low or high dose, single or two shots; a few received placebo; per-sample allocation not given. For vaccine and placebo recipients, repertoires were sequenced using samples collected on day 63 after the first injection. Cohort 1b enrolled 25 or so adults aged 18-55 years at a single site in Boston, USA, between 29 July and 7 August 2020. Ad26.COV2.S was a replication-incompetent adenovirus type 26 vector that expressed a prefusion-stabilized SARS-CoV-2 spike protein derived from the original Wuhan strain. Sequences MNHEY (CDR1) and SVGAGI (CDR2) are obtained from the germline V gene. Trimming leaves V shorter by 6 bases and J shorter by 7 bases, with the junction holding 3 bases beyond the gene matches. From the cysteine through the phenylalanine, the CDR3 covers 14 amino acids. Only the CDR3 part of the read is kept: 42 bases, read in frame from the first base.

The immunoSEQ Assay was the method used to sequence TCRbeta CDR3 regions. After extraction, genomic DNA underwent amplification by bias-controlled multiplex PCR, followed by high-throughput sequencing. The study's processing was this. Collapsing and filtering of sequences were performed to quantify the absolute abundance of each unique TCRbeta CDR3 region. T cell fraction was estimated by normalizing TCRbeta template counts to usable DNA, with usable DNA measured through amplification of reference genes found in all nucleated cells. Repertoire TCRs were annotated as SARS-CoV-2-specific when V gene, CDR3 amino acid sequence and J gene were exactly matched to a known reactive TCR set. MIRA supplied the reference SARS-CoV-2 TCR set, which was filtered for enrichment in COVID-19-positive ImmuneCODE repertoires so that public or cross-reactive TCRs were removed. Based on the MIRA antigens, annotated TCRs were further analysed at the level of specific ORF or position within ORF. Breadth was defined as annotated unique rearrangements over total unique productive rearrangements; depth was the summed frequency of those rearrangements. TCR breadth was compared between groups using two-sided Wilcoxon rank-sum tests. TCRdb's version of the immuneACCESS table is confined to in-frame rearrangements and falls short of the full clone set. An unresolved V gene accounts for under half of the shortfall where checked; the remainder is of unknown origin. That table furnishes V, J and clone size, whereas the DNA furnished D and trimming. The sample yields some 250,000 clones; approximately 87% were counted once. Jointly, the top ten make up around a tenth of the sample.

With respect to this clone: Its specific antigen is unknown. Base qualities are not recorded, but no much larger clone differs from it by a single base.

The source of this sequence is a person aged 18-60 years who received the Ad26.COV2.S COVID-19 vaccine or a placebo. The sample was peripheral blood, taken in a trial of Ad26.COV2.S vaccine versus placebo. The V and J genes are TRBV6-5 and TRBJ1-6; a stretch of 10 junction bases matches TRBD1. The nucleotide sequence reads as follows: TGTGCCAGCAGAGGGACAGGGGTAAATTCACCCCTCCACTTT. This sequence encodes CASRGTGVNSPLHF.